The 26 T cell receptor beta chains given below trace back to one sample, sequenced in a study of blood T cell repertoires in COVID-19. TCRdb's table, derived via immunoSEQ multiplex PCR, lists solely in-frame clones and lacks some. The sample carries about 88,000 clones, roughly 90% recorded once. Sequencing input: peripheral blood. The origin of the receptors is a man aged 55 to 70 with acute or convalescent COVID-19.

The CDR3 nucleotides are TGTGCCAGCAGCGTAGAAGGTAGCGGGAGGGAAAACACCGGGGAGCTGTTTTTT. It specifies CASSVEGSGRENTGELFF. The chain combines TRBV9 with TRBJ2-2, with TRBD2 matching over 11 bases. Germline V lookup: CDR1 SGDLS, CDR2 YYNGEE. The CDR3 totals 18 residues. Trimming took 0 bases from V and 2 from J; bases not matched to a gene: 6.

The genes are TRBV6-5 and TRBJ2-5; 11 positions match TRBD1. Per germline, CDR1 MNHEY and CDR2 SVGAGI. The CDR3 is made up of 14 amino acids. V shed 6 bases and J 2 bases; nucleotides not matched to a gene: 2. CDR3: CASRGTGGQETQYF. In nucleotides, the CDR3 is TGTGCCAGCAGGGGGACAGGGGGGCAAGAGACCCAGTACTTC.

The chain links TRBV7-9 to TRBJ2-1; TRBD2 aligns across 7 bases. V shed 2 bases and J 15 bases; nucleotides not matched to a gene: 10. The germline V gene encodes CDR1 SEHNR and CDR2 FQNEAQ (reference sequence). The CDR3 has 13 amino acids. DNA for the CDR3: TGTGCCAGCAGCTTAATCGGCCTAGCGGCCCCGTTCTTC. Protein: CASSLIGLAAPFF.

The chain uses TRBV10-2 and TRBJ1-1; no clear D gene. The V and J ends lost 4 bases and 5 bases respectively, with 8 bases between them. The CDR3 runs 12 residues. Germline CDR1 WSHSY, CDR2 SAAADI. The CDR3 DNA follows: TGCGCCAGCAGTGCTGGGGAGACTGAAGCTTTCTTT. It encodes CASSAGETEAFF.

The CDR3 sequence: CASSRTGTSGRARETQYF. CDR3 DNA: TGTGCCAGCTCACGCACAGGGACTAGCGGGAGGGCCCGGGAGACCCAGTACTTC. The chain is built from TRBV18 and TRBJ2-5; TRBD2 matches 16 bases. This CDR3 is built from 18 residues. The germline V gene encodes CDR1 KGHSH and CDR2 LQKENI. V gave up 4 bases and J gave up 5 bases; unmatched junction bases: 10. The full variable domain, with the rest looked up from reference TRBV18 and TRBJ2-5, is NAGVMQNPRHLVRRRGQEARLRCSPMKGHSHVYWYRQLPEEGLKFMVYLQKENIIDESGMPKERFSAEFPKEGPSILRIQQVVRGDSAAYFCASSRTGTSGRARETQYFGPGTRLLVL.

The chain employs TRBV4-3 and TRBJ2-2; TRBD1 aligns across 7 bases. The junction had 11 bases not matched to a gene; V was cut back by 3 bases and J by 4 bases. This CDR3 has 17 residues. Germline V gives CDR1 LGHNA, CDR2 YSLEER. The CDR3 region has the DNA TGCGCCAGCAGCCAGGGTGACAGGGCGGCGGGCACCGGGGAGCTGTTTTTT. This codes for CASSQGDRAAGTGELFF.

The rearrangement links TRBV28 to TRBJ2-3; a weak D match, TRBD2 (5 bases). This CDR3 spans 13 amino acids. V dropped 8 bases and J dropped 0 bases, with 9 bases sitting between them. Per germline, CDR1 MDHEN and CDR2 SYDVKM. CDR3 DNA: TGTGCCAGCGGACTCTCAAGCACAGATACGCAGTATTTT. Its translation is CASGLSSTDTQYF.

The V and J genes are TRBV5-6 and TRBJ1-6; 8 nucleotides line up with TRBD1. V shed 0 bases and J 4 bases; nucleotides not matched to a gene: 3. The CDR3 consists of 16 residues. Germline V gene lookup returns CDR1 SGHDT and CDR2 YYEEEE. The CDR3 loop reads CASSLAGGRYNSPLHF. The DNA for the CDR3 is TGTGCCAGCAGCTTGGCAGGGGGCCGATATAATTCACCCCTCCACTTT.

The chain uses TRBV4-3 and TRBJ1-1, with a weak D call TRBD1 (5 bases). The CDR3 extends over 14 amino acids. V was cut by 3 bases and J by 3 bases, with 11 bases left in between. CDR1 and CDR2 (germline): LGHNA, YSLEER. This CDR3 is CASSHGRADTEAFF. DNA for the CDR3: TGCGCCAGCAGCCACGGCAGGGCGGACACTGAAGCTTTCTTT.

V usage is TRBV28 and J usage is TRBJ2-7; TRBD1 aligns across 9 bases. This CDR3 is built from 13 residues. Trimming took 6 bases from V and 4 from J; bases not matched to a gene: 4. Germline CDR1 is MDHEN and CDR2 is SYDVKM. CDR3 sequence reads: CASRGQGPYEQYF. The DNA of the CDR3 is TGTGCCAGCAGGGGACAGGGCCCATACGAGCAGTACTTC.

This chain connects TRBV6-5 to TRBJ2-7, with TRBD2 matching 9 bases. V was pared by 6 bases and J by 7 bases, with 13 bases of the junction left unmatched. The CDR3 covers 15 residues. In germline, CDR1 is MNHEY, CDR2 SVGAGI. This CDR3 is CASREISGSVGEQYF. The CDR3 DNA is TGTGCCAGCAGGGAGATTAGCGGGAGTGTAGGTGAGCAGTACTTC.

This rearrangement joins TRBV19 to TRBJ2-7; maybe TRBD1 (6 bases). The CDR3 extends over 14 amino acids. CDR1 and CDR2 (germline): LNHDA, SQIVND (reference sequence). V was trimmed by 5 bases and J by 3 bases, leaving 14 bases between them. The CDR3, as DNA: TGTGCCAGTAGTGCAGGGGTAAATTTCTACGAGCAGTACTTC. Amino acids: CASSAGVNFYEQYF.

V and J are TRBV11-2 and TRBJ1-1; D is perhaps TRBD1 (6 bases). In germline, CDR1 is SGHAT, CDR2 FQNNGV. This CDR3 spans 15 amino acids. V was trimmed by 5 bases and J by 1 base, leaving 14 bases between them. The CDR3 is CASSGKGGENTEAFF. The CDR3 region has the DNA TGTGCCAGCAGCGGCAAAGGGGGGGAGAACACTGAAGCTTTCTTT.

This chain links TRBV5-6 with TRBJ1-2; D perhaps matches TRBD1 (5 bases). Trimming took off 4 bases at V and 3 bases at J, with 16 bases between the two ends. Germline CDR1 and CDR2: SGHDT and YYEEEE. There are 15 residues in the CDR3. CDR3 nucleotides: TGTGCCAGCAGCCAAGAGGGGAGGGGAGACTATGGCTACACCTTC. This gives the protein CASSQEGRGDYGYTF.

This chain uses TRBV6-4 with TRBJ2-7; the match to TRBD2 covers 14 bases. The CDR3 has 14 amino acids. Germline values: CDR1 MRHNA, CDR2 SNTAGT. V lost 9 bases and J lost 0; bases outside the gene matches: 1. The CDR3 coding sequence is TGTGCCAGGACTAGCGGGAGGGACTCCTACGAGCAGTACTTC. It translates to CARTSGRDSYEQYF.

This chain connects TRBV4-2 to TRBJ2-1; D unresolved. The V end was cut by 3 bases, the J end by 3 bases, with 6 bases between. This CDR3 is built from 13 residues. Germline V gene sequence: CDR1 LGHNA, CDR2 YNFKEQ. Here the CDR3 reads CASSHLVYNEQFF. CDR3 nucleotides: TGTGCCAGCAGCCATTTAGTCTACAATGAGCAGTTCTTC.

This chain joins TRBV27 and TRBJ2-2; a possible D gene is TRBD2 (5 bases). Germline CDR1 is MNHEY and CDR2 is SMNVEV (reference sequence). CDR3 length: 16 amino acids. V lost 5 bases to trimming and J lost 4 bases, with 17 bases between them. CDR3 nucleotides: TGTGCCAGCAGTCCCCCTAGCAACCTAGGCACCGGGGAGCTGTTTTTT. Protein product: CASSPPSNLGTGELFF.

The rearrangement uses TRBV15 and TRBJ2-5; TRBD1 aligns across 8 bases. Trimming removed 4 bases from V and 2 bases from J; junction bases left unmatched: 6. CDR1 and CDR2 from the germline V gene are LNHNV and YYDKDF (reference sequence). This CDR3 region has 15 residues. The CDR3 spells CATSNWTGLQETQYF. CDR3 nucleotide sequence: TGTGCCACCAGCAACTGGACAGGGCTTCAAGAGACCCAGTACTTC. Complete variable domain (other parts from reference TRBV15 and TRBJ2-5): DAMVIQNPRYQVTQFGKPVTLSCSQTLNHNVMYWYQQKSSQAPKLLFHYYDKDFNNEADTPDNFQSRRPNTSFCFLDIRSPGLGDTAMYLCATSNWTGLQETQYFGPGTRLLVL.

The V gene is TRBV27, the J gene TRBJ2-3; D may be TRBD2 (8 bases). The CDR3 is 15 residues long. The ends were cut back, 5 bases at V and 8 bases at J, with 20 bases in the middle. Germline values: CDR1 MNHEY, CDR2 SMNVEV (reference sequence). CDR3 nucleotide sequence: TGTGCCAGCAGTCCGCGGACTAGCCAGGGGGGTACGCAGTATTTT. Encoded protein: CASSPRTSQGGTQYF.

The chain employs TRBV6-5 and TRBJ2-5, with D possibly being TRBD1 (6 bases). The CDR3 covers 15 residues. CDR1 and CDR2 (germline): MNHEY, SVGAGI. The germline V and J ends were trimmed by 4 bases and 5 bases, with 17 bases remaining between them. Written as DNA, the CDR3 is TGTGCCAGCAGTTCGCCGGGACACCCAGGGGAGACCCAGTACTTC. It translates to CASSSPGHPGETQYF.

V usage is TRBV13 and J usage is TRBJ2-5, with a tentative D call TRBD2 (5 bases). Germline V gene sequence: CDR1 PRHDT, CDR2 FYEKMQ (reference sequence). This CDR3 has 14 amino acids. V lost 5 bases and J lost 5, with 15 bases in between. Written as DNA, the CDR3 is TGTGCCAGCAGCCCCCGGGTCTCGGGGGAGACCCAGTACTTC. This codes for CASSPRVSGETQYF.

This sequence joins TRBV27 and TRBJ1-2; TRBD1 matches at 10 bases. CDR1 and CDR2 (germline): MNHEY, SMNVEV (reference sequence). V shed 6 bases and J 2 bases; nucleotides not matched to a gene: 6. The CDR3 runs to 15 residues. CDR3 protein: CASSPGQGINYGYTF. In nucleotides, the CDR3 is TGTGCCAGCAGCCCGGGACAGGGGATAAACTATGGCTACACCTTC.

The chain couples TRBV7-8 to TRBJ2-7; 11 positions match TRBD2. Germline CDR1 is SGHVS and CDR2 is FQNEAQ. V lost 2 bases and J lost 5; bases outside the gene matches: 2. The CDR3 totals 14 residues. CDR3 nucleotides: TGTGCCAGCAGCTTATTTAGCGGGAGGGACGAGCAGTACTTC. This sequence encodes CASSLFSGRDEQYF. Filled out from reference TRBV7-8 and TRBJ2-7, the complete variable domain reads GAGVSQSPRYKVAKRGQDVALRCDPISGHVSLFWYQQALGQGPEFLTYFQNEAQLDKSGLPSDRFFAERPEGSVSTLKIQRTQQEDSAVYLCASSLFSGRDEQYFGPGTRLTVT.

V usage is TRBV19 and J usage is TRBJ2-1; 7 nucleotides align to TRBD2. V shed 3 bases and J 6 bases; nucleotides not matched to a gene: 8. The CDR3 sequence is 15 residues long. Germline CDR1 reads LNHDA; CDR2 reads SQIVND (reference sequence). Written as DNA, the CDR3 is TGTGCCAGTAGTATGGCCGGACTAGGCGGCAATGAGCAGTTCTTC. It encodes CASSMAGLGGNEQFF.

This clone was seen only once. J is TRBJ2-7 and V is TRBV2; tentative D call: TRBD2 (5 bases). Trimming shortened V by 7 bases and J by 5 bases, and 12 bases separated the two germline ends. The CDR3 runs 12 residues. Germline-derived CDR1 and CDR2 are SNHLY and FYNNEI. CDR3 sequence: CASKRETHEQYF. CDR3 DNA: TGTGCCAGCAAGAGGGAGACCCACGAGCAGTACTTC. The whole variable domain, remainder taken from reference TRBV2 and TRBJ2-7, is EPEVTQTPSHQVTQMGQEVILRCVPISNHLYFYWYRQILGQKVEFLVSFYNNEISEKSEIFDDQFSVERPDGSNFTLKIRSTKLEDSAMYFCASKRETHEQYFGPGTRLTVT.

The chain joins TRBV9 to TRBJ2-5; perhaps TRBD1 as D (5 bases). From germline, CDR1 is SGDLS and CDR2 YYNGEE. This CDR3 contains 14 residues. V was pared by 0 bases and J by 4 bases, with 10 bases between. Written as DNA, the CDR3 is TGTGCCAGCAGCGTAGCTCGAAGGGGAGAGACCCAGTACTTC. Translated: CASSVARRGETQYF. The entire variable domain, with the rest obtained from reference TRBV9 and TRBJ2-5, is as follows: DSGVTQTPKHLITATGQRVTLRCSPRSGDLSVYWYQQSLDQGLQFLIQYYNGEERAKGNILERFSAQQFPDLHSELNLSSLELGDSALYFCASSVARRGETQYFGPGTRLLVL.